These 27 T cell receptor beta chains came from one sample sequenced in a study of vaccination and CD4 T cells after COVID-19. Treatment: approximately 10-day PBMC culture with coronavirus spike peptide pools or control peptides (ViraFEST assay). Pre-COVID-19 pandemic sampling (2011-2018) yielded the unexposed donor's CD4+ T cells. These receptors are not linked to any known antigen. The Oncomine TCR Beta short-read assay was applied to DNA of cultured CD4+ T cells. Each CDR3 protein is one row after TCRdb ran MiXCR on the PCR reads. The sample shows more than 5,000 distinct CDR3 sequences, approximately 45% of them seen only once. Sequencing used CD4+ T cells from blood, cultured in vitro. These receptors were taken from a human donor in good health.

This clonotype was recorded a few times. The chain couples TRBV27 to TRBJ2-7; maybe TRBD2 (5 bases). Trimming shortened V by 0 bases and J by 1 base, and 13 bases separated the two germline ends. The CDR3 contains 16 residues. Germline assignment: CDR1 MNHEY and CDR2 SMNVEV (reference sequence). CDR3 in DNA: TGTGCCAGCAGTTTATCGCCCGGCCCGGGATCCTACGAGCAGTACTTC. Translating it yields CASSLSPGPGSYEQYF.

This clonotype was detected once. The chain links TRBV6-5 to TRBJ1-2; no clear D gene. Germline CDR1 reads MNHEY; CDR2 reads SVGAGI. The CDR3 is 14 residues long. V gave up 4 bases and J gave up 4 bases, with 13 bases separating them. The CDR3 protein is CASSLAAVSYGYTF. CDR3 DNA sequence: TGTGCCAGCAGTTTGGCAGCCGTAAGCTATGGCTACACCTTC.

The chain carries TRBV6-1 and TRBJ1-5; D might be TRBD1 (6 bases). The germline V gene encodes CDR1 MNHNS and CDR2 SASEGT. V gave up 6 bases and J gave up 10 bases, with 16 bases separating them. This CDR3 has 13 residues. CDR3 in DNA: TGTGCCAGCAGCCTTGGACAGTTCCAACCCCAGCATTTT. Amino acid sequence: CASSLGQFQPQHF.

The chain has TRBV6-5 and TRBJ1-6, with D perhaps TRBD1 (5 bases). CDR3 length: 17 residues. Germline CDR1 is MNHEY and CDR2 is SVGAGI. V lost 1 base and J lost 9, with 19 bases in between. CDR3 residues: CASSYLLRGTTGSPLHF. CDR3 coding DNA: TGTGCCAGCAGTTACTTACTTCGCGGGACCACGGGTTCACCCCTCCACTTT.

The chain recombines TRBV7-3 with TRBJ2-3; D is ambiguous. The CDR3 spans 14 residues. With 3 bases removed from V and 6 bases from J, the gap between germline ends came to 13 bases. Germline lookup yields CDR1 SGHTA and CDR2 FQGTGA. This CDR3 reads CASSLGWAEDTQYF. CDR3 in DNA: TGTGCCAGCAGCTTGGGTTGGGCAGAGGATACGCAGTATTTT.

For the CDR3, the DNA is TGTGCCAGCAGCTTAGGAGGGTATCAGCCCCAGCATTTT. Translation: CASSLGGYQPQHF. This chain connects TRBV11-2 to TRBJ1-5; D ambiguous. V was clipped by 1 base and J by 5 bases, with 6 bases between them. CDR3 length equals 13 residues. Germline assignment: CDR1 SGHAT and CDR2 FQNNGV. Filled out from reference TRBV11-2 and TRBJ1-5, the complete variable domain reads EAGVAQSPRYKIIEKRQSVAFWCNPISGHATLYWYQQILGQGPKLLIQFQNNGVVDDSQLPKDRFSAERLKGVDSTLKIQPAKLEDSAVYLCASSLGGYQPQHFGDGTRLSIL.

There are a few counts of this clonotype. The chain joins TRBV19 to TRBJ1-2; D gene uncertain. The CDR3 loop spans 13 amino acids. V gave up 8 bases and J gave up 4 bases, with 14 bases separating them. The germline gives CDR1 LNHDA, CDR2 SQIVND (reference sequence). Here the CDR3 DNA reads TGTGCCAGTGGGCCGAAGGAGGCCTATGGCTACACCTTC. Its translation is CASGPKEAYGYTF.

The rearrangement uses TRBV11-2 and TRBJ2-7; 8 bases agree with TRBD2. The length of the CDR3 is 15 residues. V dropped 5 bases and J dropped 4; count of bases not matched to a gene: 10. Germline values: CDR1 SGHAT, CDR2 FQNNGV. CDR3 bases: TGTGCCAGCAGCGCTTACCTTAGCGGGGTTTACGAGCAGTACTTC. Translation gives CASSAYLSGVYEQYF.

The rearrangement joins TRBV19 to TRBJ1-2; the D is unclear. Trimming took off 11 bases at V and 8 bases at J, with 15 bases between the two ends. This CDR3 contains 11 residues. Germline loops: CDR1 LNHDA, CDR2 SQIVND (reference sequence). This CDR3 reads CAGLGGRGYTF. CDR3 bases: TGTGCCGGTCTTGGTGGGCGAGGCTACACCTTC.

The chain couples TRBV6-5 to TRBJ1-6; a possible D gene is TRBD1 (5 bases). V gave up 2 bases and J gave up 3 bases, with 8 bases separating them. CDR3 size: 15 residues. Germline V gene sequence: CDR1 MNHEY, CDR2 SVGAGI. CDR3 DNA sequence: TGTGCCAGCAGTTACGGGGGTATCTATAATTCACCCCTCCACTTT. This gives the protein CASSYGGIYNSPLHF.

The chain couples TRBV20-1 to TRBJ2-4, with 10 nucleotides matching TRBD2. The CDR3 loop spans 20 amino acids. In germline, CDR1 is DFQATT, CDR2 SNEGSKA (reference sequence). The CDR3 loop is CSAGLAGAPGIPFAKNIQYF. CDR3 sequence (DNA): TGCAGCGCCGGGCTAGCGGGGGCGCCGGGGATACCATTCGCCAAAAACATTCAGTACTTC.

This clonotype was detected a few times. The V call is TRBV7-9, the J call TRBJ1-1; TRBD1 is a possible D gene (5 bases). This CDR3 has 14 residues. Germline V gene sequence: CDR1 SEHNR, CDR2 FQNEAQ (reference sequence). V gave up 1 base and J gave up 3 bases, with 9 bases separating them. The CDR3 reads CASSLERGHTEAFF. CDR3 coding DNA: TGTGCCAGCAGCTTAGAAAGGGGACACACTGAAGCTTTCTTT.

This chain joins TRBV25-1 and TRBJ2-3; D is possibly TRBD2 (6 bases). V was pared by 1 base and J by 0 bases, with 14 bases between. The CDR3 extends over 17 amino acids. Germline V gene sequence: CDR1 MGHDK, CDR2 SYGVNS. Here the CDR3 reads CASSEFIGGPSTDTQYF. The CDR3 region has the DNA TGTGCCAGCAGTGAATTCATCGGGGGACCCAGCACAGATACGCAGTATTTT.

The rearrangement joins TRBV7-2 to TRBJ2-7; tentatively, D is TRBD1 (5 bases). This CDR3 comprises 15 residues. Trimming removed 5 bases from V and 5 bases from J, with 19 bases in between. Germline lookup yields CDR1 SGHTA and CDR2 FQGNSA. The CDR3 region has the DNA TGTGCCAGCAGCCGTACAGGTACCTCTCGGGACGAGCAGTACTTC. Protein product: CASSRTGTSRDEQYF.

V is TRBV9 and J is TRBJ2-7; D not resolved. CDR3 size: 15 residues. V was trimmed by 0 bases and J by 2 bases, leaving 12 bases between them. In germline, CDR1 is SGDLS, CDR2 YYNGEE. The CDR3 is CASSVGPANTYEQYF. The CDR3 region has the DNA TGTGCCAGCAGCGTAGGACCAGCCAATACCTACGAGCAGTACTTC.

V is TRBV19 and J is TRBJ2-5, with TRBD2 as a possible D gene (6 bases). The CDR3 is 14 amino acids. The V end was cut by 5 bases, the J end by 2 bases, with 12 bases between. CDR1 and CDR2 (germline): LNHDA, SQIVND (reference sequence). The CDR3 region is CASSPMGGQETQYF. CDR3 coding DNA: TGTGCCAGTAGTCCTATGGGGGGTCAAGAGACCCAGTACTTC.

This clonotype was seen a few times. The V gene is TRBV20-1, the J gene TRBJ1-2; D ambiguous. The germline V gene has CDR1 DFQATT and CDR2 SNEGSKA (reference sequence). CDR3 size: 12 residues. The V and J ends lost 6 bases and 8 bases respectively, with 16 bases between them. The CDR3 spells CSAKDPPRGYTF. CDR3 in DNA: TGCAGTGCCAAGGACCCTCCTAGGGGCTACACCTTC.

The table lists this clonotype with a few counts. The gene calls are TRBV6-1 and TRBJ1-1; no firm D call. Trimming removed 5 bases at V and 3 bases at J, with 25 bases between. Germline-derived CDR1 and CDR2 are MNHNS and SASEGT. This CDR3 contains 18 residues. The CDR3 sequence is CASSTLGRHAASDTEAFF. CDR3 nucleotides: TGTGCCAGCAGTACCTTAGGACGCCACGCGGCATCTGACACTGAAGCTTTCTTT.

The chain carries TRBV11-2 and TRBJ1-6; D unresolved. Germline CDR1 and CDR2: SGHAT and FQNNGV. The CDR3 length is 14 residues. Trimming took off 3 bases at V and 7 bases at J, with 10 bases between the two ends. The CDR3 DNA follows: TGTGCCAGCAGCTTCGGGCAGCGGAATTCACCCCTCCACTTT. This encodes CASSFGQRNSPLHF.

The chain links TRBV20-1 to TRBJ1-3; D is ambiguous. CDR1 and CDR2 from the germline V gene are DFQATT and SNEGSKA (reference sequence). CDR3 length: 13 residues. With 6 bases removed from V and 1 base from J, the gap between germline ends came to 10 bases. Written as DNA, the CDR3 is TGCAGTGCAACCGGGGAGTCTGGAAACACCATATATTTT. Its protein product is CSATGESGNTIYF.

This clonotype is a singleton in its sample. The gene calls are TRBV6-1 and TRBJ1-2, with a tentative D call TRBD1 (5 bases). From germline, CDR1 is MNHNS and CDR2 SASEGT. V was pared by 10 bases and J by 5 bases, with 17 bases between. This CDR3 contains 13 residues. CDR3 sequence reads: CATSNGHNYGYTF. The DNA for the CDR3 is TGTGCCACCTCGAACGGACATAATTATGGCTACACCTTC.

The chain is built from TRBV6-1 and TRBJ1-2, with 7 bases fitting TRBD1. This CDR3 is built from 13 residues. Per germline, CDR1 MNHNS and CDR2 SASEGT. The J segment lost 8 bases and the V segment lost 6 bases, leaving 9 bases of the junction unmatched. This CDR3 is CASRLPQGGGYTF. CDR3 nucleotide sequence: TGTGCCAGCAGACTTCCCCAGGGGGGCGGCTACACCTTC.

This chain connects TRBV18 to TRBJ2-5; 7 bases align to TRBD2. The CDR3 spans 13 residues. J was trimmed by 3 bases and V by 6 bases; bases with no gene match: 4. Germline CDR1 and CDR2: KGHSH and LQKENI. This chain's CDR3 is CASSRGTKETQYF. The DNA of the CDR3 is TGTGCCAGCTCTCGCGGGACTAAAGAGACCCAGTACTTC.

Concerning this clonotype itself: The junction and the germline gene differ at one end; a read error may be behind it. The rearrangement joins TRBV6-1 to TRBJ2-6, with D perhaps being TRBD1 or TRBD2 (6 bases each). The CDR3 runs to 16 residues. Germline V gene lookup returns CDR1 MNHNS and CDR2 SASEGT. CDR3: CASSEISGTGANVLTF. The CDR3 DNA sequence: TGTGCCAGCAGTGAAATTTCCGGGACGGGGGCCAACGTCCTGACCTTC.

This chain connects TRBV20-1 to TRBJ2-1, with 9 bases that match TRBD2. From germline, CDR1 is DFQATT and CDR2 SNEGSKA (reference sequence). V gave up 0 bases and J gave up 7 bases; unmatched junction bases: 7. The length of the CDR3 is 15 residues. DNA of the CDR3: TGCAGTGCTAGAGAGGCTAGCGGGGTCAGGAATGAGCAGTTCTTC. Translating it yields CSAREASGVRNEQFF.

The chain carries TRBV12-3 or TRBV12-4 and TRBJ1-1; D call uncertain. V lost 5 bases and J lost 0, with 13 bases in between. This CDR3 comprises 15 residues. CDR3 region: CASSLGLGMNTEAFF. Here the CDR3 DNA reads TGTGCCAGCAGTCTTGGGCTGGGAATGAACACTGAAGCTTTCTTT.

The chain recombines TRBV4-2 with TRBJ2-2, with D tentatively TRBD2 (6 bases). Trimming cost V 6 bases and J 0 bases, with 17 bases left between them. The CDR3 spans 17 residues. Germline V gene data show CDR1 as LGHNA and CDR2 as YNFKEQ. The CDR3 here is CASRRDGGSANTGELFF. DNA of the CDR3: TGTGCCAGCAGGAGAGACGGGGGATCCGCGAACACCGGGGAGCTGTTTTTT.